The 5 T cell receptor beta chains listed next were all sequenced from one sample in a study of control samples from healthy donors and cancer patients. Libraries were prepared by immunoSEQ multiplex PCR; TCRdb keeps only in-frame clonotypes and omits some of them. Of about 140,000 clones listed, 94% are singletons. Sequencing was carried out using blood. All receptors derive from a man aged 35 to 55 in good health.

This sequence joins TRBV11-2 and TRBJ1-5; D might be TRBD1 (6 bases). The V end was cut by 3 bases, the J end by 0 bases, with 12 bases between. This CDR3 comprises 16 residues. Germline lookup yields CDR1 SGHAT and CDR2 FQNNGV. CDR3 region: CASSFGGAYSNQPQHF. The CDR3 DNA sequence: TGTGCCAGCAGCTTTGGGGGCGCTTATAGCAATCAGCCCCAGCATTTT.

This sequence joins TRBV19 and TRBJ2-1; D remains unclear. Looked up from germline, CDR1 is LNHDA and CDR2 is SQIVND (reference sequence). The CDR3 length is 13 residues. Trimming removed 0 bases at V and 8 bases at J, with 8 bases between. The CDR3 region is CASSIDLKDEQFF. As DNA, the CDR3 is TGTGCCAGTAGTATAGATCTGAAGGATGAGCAGTTCTTC.

The CDR3 sequence is CASSFQPRTDRTPREQYF. The CDR3 nucleotides are TGTGCCAGCAGCTTTCAACCCCGTACGGACAGGACCCCTCGGGAGCAGTACTTC. V gene TRBV7-9 combines with J gene TRBJ2-7; 7 nucleotides align to TRBD1. J was trimmed by 7 bases and V by 3 bases; bases with no gene match: 21. The CDR3 runs 18 residues. The germline gives CDR1 SEHNR, CDR2 FQNEAQ (reference sequence).

In its sample, this clone was seen once. This chain's CDR3 is CASSRGSRGYTF. The CDR3 nucleotides are TGTGCCAGCAGCAGGGGTTCTCGGGGCTACACCTTC. V gene TRBV7-9 combines with J gene TRBJ1-2, with D possibly TRBD1 on 5 matching bases. The CDR3 extends over 12 amino acids. The V end lost 5 bases, the J end lost 8 bases, and 12 bases lay between the germline ends. Germline CDR1 is SEHNR and CDR2 is FQNEAQ (reference sequence).

This sequence joins TRBV5-6 and TRBJ2-7, with a weak D call TRBD2 (5 bases). Trimming took 1 base from V and 5 from J, leaving 13 bases between them. The CDR3 runs 14 residues. Germline values: CDR1 SGHDT, CDR2 YYEEEE. CDR3 amino acids: CASSLYVLRDEQYF. The CDR3 DNA sequence: TGTGCCAGCAGCTTGTACGTTTTGAGGGACGAGCAGTACTTC.